The clone carrying this T cell receptor beta chain was detected only a few times. Antigen specificity is unknown. The CDR3 totals 14 residues. V lost 3 bases and J 3 bases, leaving 6 bases between the germline ends. This sample was taken from a study of blood T cells in healthy people across ages. A second PCR of roughly 7 to 11 cycles used a sample-barcoded 5' primer and a J-beta primer mix. The template-switch adaptor, which had 12 random nucleotides, put a tag on each cDNA molecule. TCRdb called the 5' RACE reads again in MiXCR, with one record for every CDR3 protein. The sample carries 980,000 or so distinct CDR3 sequences, roughly 48% recorded once. Drawn from each donor were roughly 10 milliliters of peripheral blood. The authors extracted at least 5.5 micrograms of total RNA per sample. Overall study results and limits: CMV status of donors was not determined, possibly confounding expanded clonotype changes.

V gene TRBV12-3 or TRBV12-4 combines with J gene TRBJ2-6; D ambiguous. This TCR was recovered from a man aged 30-40 years in good health. Material: blood. The DNA for the CDR3 is TGTGCCAGCAGTTTGGGCTTTGGGGCCAACGTCCTGACTTTC. Its translation: CASSLGFGANVLTF.